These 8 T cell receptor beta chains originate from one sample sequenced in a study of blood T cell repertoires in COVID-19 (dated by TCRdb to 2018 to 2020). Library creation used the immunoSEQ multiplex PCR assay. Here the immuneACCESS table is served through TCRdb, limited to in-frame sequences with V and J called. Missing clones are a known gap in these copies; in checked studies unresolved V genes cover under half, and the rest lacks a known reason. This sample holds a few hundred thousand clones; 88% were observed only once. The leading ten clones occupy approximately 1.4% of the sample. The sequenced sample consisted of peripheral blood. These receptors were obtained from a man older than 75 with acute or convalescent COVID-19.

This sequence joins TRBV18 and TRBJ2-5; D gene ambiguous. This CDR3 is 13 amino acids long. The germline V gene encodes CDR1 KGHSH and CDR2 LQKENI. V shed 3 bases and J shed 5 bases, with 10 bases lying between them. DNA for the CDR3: TGTGCCAGCTCACCGGGCCAGGCCGAGACCCAGTACTTC. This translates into CASSPGQAETQYF.

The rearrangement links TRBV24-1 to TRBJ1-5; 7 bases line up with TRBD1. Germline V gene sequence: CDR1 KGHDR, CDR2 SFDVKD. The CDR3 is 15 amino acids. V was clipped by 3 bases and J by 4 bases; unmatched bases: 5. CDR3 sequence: CATSDNRQGNQPQHF. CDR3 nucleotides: TGTGCCACCAGTGATAATAGACAGGGAAATCAGCCCCAGCATTTT.

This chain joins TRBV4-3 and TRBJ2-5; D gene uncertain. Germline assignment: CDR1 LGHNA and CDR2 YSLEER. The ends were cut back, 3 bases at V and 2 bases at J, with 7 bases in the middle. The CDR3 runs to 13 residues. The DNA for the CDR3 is TGCGCCAGCAGCCAGCACCTACAAGAGACCCAGTACTTC. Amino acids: CASSQHLQETQYF.

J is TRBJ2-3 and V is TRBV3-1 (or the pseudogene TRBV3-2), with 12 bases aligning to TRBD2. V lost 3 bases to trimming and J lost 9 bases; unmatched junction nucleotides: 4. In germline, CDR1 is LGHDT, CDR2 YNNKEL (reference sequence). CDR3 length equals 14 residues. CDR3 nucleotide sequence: TGTGCCAGCAGCCAGGGGCTAGCGGGGGGGACGCAGTATTTT. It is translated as CASSQGLAGGTQYF.

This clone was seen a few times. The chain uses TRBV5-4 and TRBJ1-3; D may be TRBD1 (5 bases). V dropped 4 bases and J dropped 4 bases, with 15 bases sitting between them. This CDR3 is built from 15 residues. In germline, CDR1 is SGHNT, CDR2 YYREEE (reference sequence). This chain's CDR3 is CASSVDGGRGNTIYF. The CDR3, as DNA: TGTGCCAGCAGCGTTGACGGGGGAAGGGGAAACACCATATATTTT.

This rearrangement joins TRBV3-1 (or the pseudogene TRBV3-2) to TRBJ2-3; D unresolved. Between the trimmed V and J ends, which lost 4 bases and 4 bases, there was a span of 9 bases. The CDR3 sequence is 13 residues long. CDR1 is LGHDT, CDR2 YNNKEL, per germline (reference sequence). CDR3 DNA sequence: TGTGCCAGCAGCCCGGGTCCAGCAGATACGCAGTATTTT. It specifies CASSPGPADTQYF.

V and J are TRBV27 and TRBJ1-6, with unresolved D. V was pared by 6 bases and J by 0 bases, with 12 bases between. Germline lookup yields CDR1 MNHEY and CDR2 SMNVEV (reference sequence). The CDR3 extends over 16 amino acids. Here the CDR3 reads CASRLMVGSYNSPLHF. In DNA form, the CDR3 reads TGTGCCAGCAGGTTAATGGTCGGCTCCTATAATTCACCCCTCCACTTT.

The CDR3: CASSLNGLVGETQYF. The DNA of the CDR3 is TGTGCCAGCAGCTTAAATGGACTAGTGGGCGAGACCCAGTACTTC. The chain joins TRBV7-3 to TRBJ2-5; 7 bases fit TRBD2. The germline V gene encodes CDR1 SGHTA and CDR2 FQGTGA. V was clipped by 1 base and J by 5 bases; unmatched bases: 7. The CDR3 is 15 residues long.